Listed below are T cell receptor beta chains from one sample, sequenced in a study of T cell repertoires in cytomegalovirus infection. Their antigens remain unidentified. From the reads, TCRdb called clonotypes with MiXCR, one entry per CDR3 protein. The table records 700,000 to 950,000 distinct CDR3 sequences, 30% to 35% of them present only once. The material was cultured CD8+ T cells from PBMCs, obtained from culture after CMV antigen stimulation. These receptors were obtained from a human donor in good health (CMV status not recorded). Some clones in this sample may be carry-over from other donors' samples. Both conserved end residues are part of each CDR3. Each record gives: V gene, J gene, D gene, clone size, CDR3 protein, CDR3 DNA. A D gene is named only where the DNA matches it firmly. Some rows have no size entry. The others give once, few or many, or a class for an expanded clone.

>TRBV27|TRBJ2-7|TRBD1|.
CASSENRGPYWNEQYF
TGTGCCAGCAGCGAAAACAGGGGACCCTATTGGAACGAGCAGTACTTC
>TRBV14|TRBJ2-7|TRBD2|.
CASSRFLAGGLYEQYF
TGTGCCAGCAGCCGGTTTCTAGCGGGGGGCCTCTACGAGCAGTACTTC
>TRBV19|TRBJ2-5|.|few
CASSTVRRETQYF
TGTGCCAGTAGTACCGTCAGAAGAGAGACCCAGTACTTC
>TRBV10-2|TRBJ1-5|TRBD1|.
CASSETGGFRQPQHF
TGCGCCAGCAGTGAGACAGGGGGCTTTAGGCAGCCCCAGCATTTT
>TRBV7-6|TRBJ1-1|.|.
CASSFLDPPSTEAFF
TGTGCCAGCAGCTTTCTAGACCCCCCTAGTACTGAAGCTTTCTTT
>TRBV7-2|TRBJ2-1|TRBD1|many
CASSPWTGWDGEQFF
TGTGCCAGCAGCCCTTGGACAGGCTGGGACGGTGAGCAGTTCTTC
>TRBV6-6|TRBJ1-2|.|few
CASSYSSGEGQGYTF
TGTGCCAGCAGTTACTCGTCAGGGGAAGGGCAGGGCTACACCTTC
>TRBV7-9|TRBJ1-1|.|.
CVSSDPRGARPF
TGTGTCAGCAGCGATCCAAGGGGGGCGCGTCCTTTT
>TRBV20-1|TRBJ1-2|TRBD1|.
CSATGQGAFGYTF
TGCAGTGCAACGGGACAGGGGGCGTTTGGCTACACCTTC
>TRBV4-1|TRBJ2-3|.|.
CASSLAPERFLTDTQYF
TGCGCCAGCAGCCTAGCCCCTGAGCGTTTCCTTACAGATACGCAGTATTTT
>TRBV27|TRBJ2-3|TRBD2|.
CASLGPPSGGGADTQYF
TGTGCCAGCTTGGGGCCTCCTAGCGGGGGGGGTGCAGATACGCAGTATTTT
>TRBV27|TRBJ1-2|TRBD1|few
CASSLSGGQVLYGYTF
TGTGCCAGCAGTTTATCGGGCGGACAGGTCCTCTATGGCTACACCTTC
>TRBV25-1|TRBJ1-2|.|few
CASSALIDGYTF
TGTGCCAGCAGTGCCCTCATCGATGGCTACACCTTC
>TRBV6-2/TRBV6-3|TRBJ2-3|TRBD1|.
CASSSNRGSYRTDTQYF
TGTGCCAGCAGCTCGAACAGGGGCTCCTACCGCACAGATACGCAGTATTTT
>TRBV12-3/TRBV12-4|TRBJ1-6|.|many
CASSLPSSYNSPLHF
TGTGCCAGCAGTTTGCCCAGCTCCTATAATTCACCCCTCCACTTT
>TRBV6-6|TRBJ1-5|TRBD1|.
CASSLISTGSGNQPQHF
TGTGCCAGCAGCCTGATCTCGACAGGGTCGGGAAATCAGCCCCAGCATTTT
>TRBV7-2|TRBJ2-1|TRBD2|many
CASSLVLADNEQFF
TGTGCCAGCAGCTTAGTTCTAGCGGACAATGAGCAGTTCTTC
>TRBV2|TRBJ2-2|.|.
CASSEGLAWTGELFF
TGTGCCAGCAGTGAAGGGCTAGCGTGGACCGGGGAGCTGTTTTTT
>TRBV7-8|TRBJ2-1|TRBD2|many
CASSSSARRTSGDDNNEQFF
TGTGCCAGCAGCTCGTCCGCACGCCGGACTAGCGGGGATGATAACAATGAGCAGTTCTTC
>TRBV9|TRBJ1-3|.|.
CASSPGNGNTIYF
TGTGCCAGCAGCCCCGGGAACGGAAACACCATATATTTT
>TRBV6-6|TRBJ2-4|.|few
CASSYSGLNWSIQYF
TGTGCCAGCAGTTACTCTGGACTGAACTGGAGCATTCAGTACTTC
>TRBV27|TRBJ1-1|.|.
CASTLGKGTEAFF
TGTGCCAGCACCCTTGGGAAGGGCACTGAAGCTTTCTTT
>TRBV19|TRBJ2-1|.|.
CASSINGMTYNEQFF
TGTGCCAGTAGTATTAACGGGATGACCTACAATGAGCAGTTCTTC
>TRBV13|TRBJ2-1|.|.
CASSFSYPKNEQFF
TGTGCCAGCAGCTTTTCGTACCCCAAAAATGAGCAGTTCTTC
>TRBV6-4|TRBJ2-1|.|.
CASSGPGTGPLNEQFF
TGTGCCAGCAGTGGCCCCGGGACGGGACCTCTCAATGAGCAGTTCTTC
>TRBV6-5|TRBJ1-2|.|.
CASSYRPASSYGYTF
TGTGCCAGCAGTTACAGGCCAGCGAGCTCCTATGGCTACACCTTC
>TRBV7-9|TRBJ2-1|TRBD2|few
CASSFIRLAGVLEQFF
TGTGCCAGCAGCTTTATCCGACTAGCGGGGGTTTTGGAGCAGTTCTTC
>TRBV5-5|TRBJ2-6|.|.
CASSGGTAGANVLTF
TGTGCCAGCAGCGGGGGGACAGCTGGGGCCAACGTCCTGACTTTC
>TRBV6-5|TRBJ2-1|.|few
CASSYSIGASEQFF
TGTGCCAGCAGTTACTCGATCGGGGCTAGCGAGCAGTTCTTC
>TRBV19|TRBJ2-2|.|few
CASTSGLGPTNTGELFF
TGTGCCAGTACCTCTGGGCTGGGTCCCACGAACACCGGGGAGCTGTTTTTT
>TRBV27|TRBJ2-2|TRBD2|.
CASSGELASNTGELFF
TGTGCCAGCAGTGGGGAACTAGCGTCGAACACCGGGGAGCTGTTTTTT
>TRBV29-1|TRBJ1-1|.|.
CSGGRLNTEAFF
TGCAGCGGGGGACGGTTGAACACTGAAGCTTTCTTT
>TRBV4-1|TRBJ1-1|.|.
CASSQGPRAFF
TGCGCCAGCAGCCAAGGTCCCAGGGCTTTCTTT
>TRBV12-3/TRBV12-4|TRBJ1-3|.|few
CASRGDSSGNTIYF
TGTGCCAGCAGGGGTGACAGCTCTGGAAACACCATATATTTT
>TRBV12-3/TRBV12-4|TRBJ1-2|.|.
CASSYRVNYGYTF
TGTGCCAGCAGTTACAGGGTCAACTATGGCTACACCTTC